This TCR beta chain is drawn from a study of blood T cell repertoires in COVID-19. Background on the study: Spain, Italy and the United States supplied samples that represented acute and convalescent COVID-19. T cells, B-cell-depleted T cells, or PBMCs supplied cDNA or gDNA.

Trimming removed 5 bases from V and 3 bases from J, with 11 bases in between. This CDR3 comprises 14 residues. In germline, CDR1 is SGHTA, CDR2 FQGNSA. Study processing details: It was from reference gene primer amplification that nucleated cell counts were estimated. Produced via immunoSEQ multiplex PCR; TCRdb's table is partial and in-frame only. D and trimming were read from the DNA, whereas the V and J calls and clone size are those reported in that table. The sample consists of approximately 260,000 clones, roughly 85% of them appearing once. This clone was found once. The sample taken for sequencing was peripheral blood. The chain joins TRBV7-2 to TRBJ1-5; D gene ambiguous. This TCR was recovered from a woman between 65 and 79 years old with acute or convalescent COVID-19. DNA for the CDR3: TGTGCCAGCAGCGCTACAGCGGTCAATCAGCCCCAGCATTTT. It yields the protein CASSATAVNQPQHF.